This TCR beta chain was sequenced during a study of blood T cells in healthy people across ages. General observations from the study: Greater diversity and more naive CD4+ cells were seen in long-lived donors than in aged donors. Diversity estimates drawn from one million T cells were deemed underestimates.

CDR1 is SGHDT, CDR2 YYEEEE, per germline. CDR3 length: 14 amino acids. V was clipped by 2 bases and J by 0 bases, with 9 bases between them. A few counts support this clonotype. Its matching antigen is unknown. Using a J-beta primer mix together with a sample-barcoded 5' primer, a second PCR was run for roughly 6 to 12 cycles. Each CDR3 protein gets one entry after TCRdb re-called the 5' RACE reads with MiXCR. The sample lists approximately 900,000 distinct CDR3 sequences; roughly 50% were seen once. The V gene is TRBV5-6, the J gene TRBJ2-7; no firm D call. The sequence came from a man between 25 and 39 years old in good health. The specimen was blood. For the CDR3, the DNA is TGTGCCAGCAGCTTCGACTGGTACTCCTACGAGCAGTACTTC. Its protein product is CASSFDWYSYEQYF.